This TCR beta chain was profiled in a study of T cell responses to AZD1222 COVID-19 vaccine. Trimming took 7 bases from V and 8 from J, leaving 12 bases between them. Germline V CDR1 and CDR2: MDHEN, SYDVKM. The CDR3 is 12 amino acids. Here immunoSEQ multiplex PCR was the method, and the copy in TCRdb shows in-frame clones only, minus some. Here the sample spans 150,000 to 200,000 clones, roughly 94% being singletons. Sequenced material: peripheral blood, taken 28 days after the second AZD1222 dose. V is TRBV28 and J is TRBJ1-5, with a weak D call TRBD1 (6 bases). The source is an adult who received the AZD1222 COVID-19 vaccine. The CDR3 is CASNTEGEPQHF. The CDR3 DNA is TGTGCCAGCAATACCGAGGGGGAGCCCCAGCATTTT.